This TCR beta chain stems from a study of patients and donors after allogeneic stem cell transplantation. This clonotype appeared a few times. MiXCR, applied by TCRdb to the RT-PCR reads, yields one record per CDR3 protein. The table lists 57,000 or so distinct CDR3 sequences, approximately 12% of them singletons. Germline-derived CDR1 and CDR2 are SNHLY and FYNNEI. The CDR3 sequence is 17 residues long. The V and J ends lost 6 bases and 0 bases respectively, with 19 bases between them. The chain employs TRBV2 and TRBJ2-3, with D possibly TRBD1 on 6 matching bases. The sequence was collected from a human donor who was either an allogeneic HSCT recipient or a stem cell or donor lymphocyte infusion donor (not recorded which). It is not recorded whose cells these are; they may come from a transplant donor. The sequencing input was blood, either unsorted or a sorted T cell fraction (not recorded which). As DNA, the CDR3 is TGTGCCAGCAGCCAATCACAGGGAATACGTAGCACAGATACGCAGTATTTT. Amino acid sequence: CASSQSQGIRSTDTQYF. Looking up the rest from reference TRBV2 and TRBJ2-3 gives the full variable domain: EPEVTQTPSHQVTQMGQEVILRCVPISNHLYFYWYRQILGQKVEFLVSFYNNEISEKSEIFDDQFSVERPDGSNFTLKIRSTKLEDSAMYFCASSQSQGIRSTDTQYFGPGTRLTVL.